The 4 T cell receptor beta chains below were found in one sample sequenced in a study of blood T cell repertoires in COVID-19. Only in-frame clones appear in the TCRdb table, and some are missing; sequencing was by immunoSEQ multiplex PCR. The top ten hold 0.6% of the sample, which has approximately 440,000 clones, around 91% seen once. Source material: PBMCs or T cells enriched from blood (not recorded which). The receptors stem from a man between 18 and 29 years old who had recovered from COVID-19.

In DNA, the CDR3 is TGTGCCAGCAGTTTTAGGGCTAGCGGGAGTAATGAGCAGTACTTC. Its protein product is CASSFRASGSNEQYF. V usage is TRBV28 and J usage is TRBJ2-7, with TRBD2 identical over 10 bases. CDR1 is MDHEN, CDR2 SYDVKM, per germline. The V gene end was trimmed by 3 bases and the J gene end by 7 bases; junction bases not matched to a gene: 9. The CDR3 extends over 15 amino acids. Complete variable domain (other parts from reference TRBV28 and TRBJ2-7): DVKVTQSSRYLVKRTGEKVFLECVQDMDHENMFWYRQDPGLGLRLIYFSYDVKMKEKGDIPEGYSVSREKKERFSLILESASTNQTSMYLCASSFRASGSNEQYFGPGTRLTVT.

The chain links TRBV5-4 to TRBJ2-7; 10 nucleotides align to TRBD1. The CDR3 consists of 15 residues. With 6 bases clipped from V and 5 bases from J, the junction kept 11 bases outside the gene matches. Per the germline V gene, CDR1 is SGHNT and CDR2 is YYREEE (reference sequence). The CDR3 DNA is TGTGCCAGCACCAGTCGCGGGACAGGGGTGGACGAGCAGTACTTC. This gives the protein CASTSRGTGVDEQYF.

The chain combines TRBV5-1 with TRBJ2-1; D is unresolved. The CDR3 consists of 12 residues. The germline V and J ends were trimmed by 2 bases and 3 bases, with 3 bases remaining between them. Germline CDR1 is SGHRS and CDR2 is YFSETQ. CDR3 nucleotide sequence: TGCGCCAGCAGCTTCCTCTACAATGAGCAGTTCTTC. Translating gives CASSFLYNEQFF.

This chain joins TRBV2 and TRBJ1-5; a possible D gene is TRBD1 (6 bases). The CDR3 has 17 residues. V dropped 6 bases and J dropped 4 bases, with 22 bases sitting between them. Germline CDR1 SNHLY, CDR2 FYNNEI. The CDR3 bases are TGTGCCAGCAGCGTAACAGGGTTAGGTCGGTCGAATCAGCCCCAGCATTTT. Residues: CASSVTGLGRSNQPQHF.